Detailed here is one T cell receptor beta chain. Antigen: not known. The sample comes from a study of breast tumors, draining lymph nodes, adjacent tissues. Study results and limitations: Tumor TCR diversity was below lymph nodes but above nontumor tissue. Tumor and nontumor repertoires were significantly more similar in luminal-like than in basal-like breast cancer. That most tumor T cells come from lymph nodes remained unproven.

Each CDR3 protein gets one entry after TCRdb re-called the multiplex PCR reads with MiXCR. The table has approximately 28,000 distinct CDR3 sequences, over 55% seen once. V trimming: 7 bases; J trimming: 2 bases; junction bases outside the gene matches: 6. This CDR3 is built from 14 residues. Looked up from germline, CDR1 is SGHTA and CDR2 is FQGNSA. Material: breast tumor tissue. The chain joins TRBV7-2 to TRBJ2-5, with 8 bases aligning to TRBD2. The sequence was collected from a female donor with breast cancer. Some clones in this sample may be carry-over from other donors' samples. DNA for the CDR3: TGTGCCAGCAAGCTCACTAGCGGTCAAGAGACCCAGTACTTC. It translates to CASKLTSGQETQYF.